Below, one T cell receptor beta chain is given with its context. The antigen is unknown. The ends lost 8 bases at V and 8 bases at J; junction bases unmatched: 9. The CDR3 loop spans 15 amino acids. TCRdb analysed the RACE reads with MiXCR anew, one entry per CDR3 protein. The data hold 100,000 or so distinct CDR3 sequences, with 11% observed a single time. The data originate from a study of human T cells and chemical hapten exposure. Study information: An approximately 2 cm by approximately 2 cm inner upper arm patch received 2% DPC for sensitization. During the roughly 25-week study period, patients had diphenylcyclopropenone applied to the scalp every week.

The time point denotes: patch test 2, 6 weeks after DPC sensitization. Indicated treatment: therapeutic diphenylcyclopropenone sensitization with weekly scalp DPC. Study-wide results and limits: No shift was seen in TCRs above 1 in 1000 frequency with DPC sensitization.

The sequences come from whole blood, collected in connection with sensitization to the hapten diphenylcyclopropenone (DPC). The TCR was taken from a man aged 35-49 years with alopecia areata. Some clones in this sample may be carry-over from other donors' samples. J is TRBJ2-1 and V is TRBV12-3 or TRBV12-4; 13 positions agree with TRBD2. CDR3 DNA sequence: TGTGCCAGCGGAACCGGGACTAGCGGGAAGGATGAGCAGTTCTTC. Amino acid sequence: CASGTGTSGKDEQFF.